The 29 T cell receptor beta chains reported below all come from one sample, sequenced in a study of radiation and T cells in renal cell carcinoma. Sequencing was performed with immunoSEQ multiplex PCR; in TCRdb, only in-frame clones are kept and a portion is missing. The sample carries 24,000 or so clones, 58% recorded once. Treatment: treatment-naive control, cytoreductive nephrectomy. Sample: tumor tissue, taken from a patient whose treatment was nephrectomy without radiotherapy. These receptors were taken from a man in his forties with renal cell carcinoma.

J is TRBJ2-1 and V is TRBV5-1, with D perhaps TRBD2 (6 bases). Trimming stripped 0 bases from V and 2 bases from J, with 9 bases between. This CDR3 has 15 residues. Germline CDR1 and CDR2: SGHRS and YFSETQ. CDR3 protein: CASSLVRDAYNEQFF. The CDR3 DNA follows: TGCGCCAGCAGCTTGGTGCGGGATGCCTACAATGAGCAGTTCTTC. Full variable domain (outside the CDR3, taken from reference TRBV5-1 and TRBJ2-1): KAGVTQTPRYLIKTRGQQVTLSCSPISGHRSVSWYQQTPGQGLQFLFEYFSETQRNKGNFPGRFSGRQFSNSRSEMNVSTLELGDSALYLCASSLVRDAYNEQFFGPGTRLTVL.

The chain is built from TRBV7-2 and TRBJ2-2; D not certain. Deletions cut 5 bases from V and 7 bases from J, with 8 bases between. The length of the CDR3 is 12 residues. Germline V gene sequence: CDR1 SGHTA, CDR2 FQGNSA. DNA for the CDR3: TGTGCCAGCAGCCCCAGGAGCGGGGAGCTGTTTTTT. Its protein is CASSPRSGELFF.

The V gene is TRBV2, the J gene TRBJ2-5; 13 positions agree with TRBD2. J lost 1 base, V lost 5 bases, and 4 bases had no gene match. Germline V lookup: CDR1 SNHLY, CDR2 FYNNEI. The CDR3 has 16 amino acids. CDR3 protein: CASSLGLAGVQETQYF. For the CDR3, the DNA is TGTGCCAGCAGTCTTGGACTAGCGGGAGTCCAAGAGACCCAGTACTTC.

The chain has TRBV6-6 and TRBJ2-1, with D possibly matching TRBD1 (6 bases). Germline V gene lookup returns CDR1 MNHNY and CDR2 SVGAGI (reference sequence). V lost 7 bases to trimming and J lost 2 bases, with 12 bases between them. This CDR3 contains 14 residues. The chain's CDR3 is CASNPTGPYNEQFF. The CDR3 DNA is TGTGCCAGCAATCCGACAGGTCCCTACAATGAGCAGTTCTTC.

The V and J genes are TRBV7-2 and TRBJ1-1; TRBD1 matches 9 bases. With V trimmed by 2 bases and J by 1 base, 2 bases remained unmatched. The germline CDR1 and CDR2 sequences are SGHTA and FQGNSA. The CDR3 is 15 amino acids. The CDR3 nucleotides read TGTGCCAGCAGCTTATTGGGACAGGGGAACACTGAAGCTTTCTTT. Translated, it gives CASSLLGQGNTEAFF.

This rearrangement joins TRBV9 to TRBJ2-7; D unresolved. Germline-derived CDR1 and CDR2 are SGDLS and YYNGEE. V lost 0 bases, J lost 5 bases, and 12 bases lay in between. CDR3 length: 14 residues. CDR3 sequence (DNA): TGTGCCAGCAGCGTAGGGAGTTGGCCCCACGAGCAGTACTTC. Translation: CASSVGSWPHEQYF. The full variable domain, rest sourced from reference TRBV9 and TRBJ2-7, is DSGVTQTPKHLITATGQRVTLRCSPRSGDLSVYWYQQSLDQGLQFLIQYYNGEERAKGNILERFSAQQFPDLHSELNLSSLELGDSALYFCASSVGSWPHEQYFGPGTRLTVT.

This chain uses TRBV30 with TRBJ1-2; a possible D gene is TRBD1 (6 bases). V gave up 0 bases and J gave up 4 bases, with 18 bases separating them. Germline V CDR1 and CDR2: GTSNPN, SVGIG (reference sequence). This CDR3 contains 16 residues. CDR3 nucleotide sequence: TGTGCCTGGAGTGTACCCGGGACACGACCTCTCTATGGCTACACCTTC. Protein: CAWSVPGTRPLYGYTF.

The chain has TRBV7-2 and TRBJ2-5, with 9 bases fitting TRBD1. The J segment lost 6 bases and the V segment lost 4 bases, leaving 6 bases of the junction unmatched. The CDR3 covers 14 residues. CDR1 SGHTA and CDR2 FQGNSA come from the germline V gene. The CDR3 spells CASSWGQGLQTQYF. DNA of the CDR3: TGTGCCAGCAGCTGGGGACAGGGATTACAGACCCAGTACTTC.

The chain combines TRBV10-2 with TRBJ2-2; 9 bases are a match to TRBD2. This CDR3 has 15 amino acids. Germline values: CDR1 WSHSY, CDR2 SAAADI. V gave up 7 bases and J gave up 4 bases; unmatched junction bases: 7. The CDR3 spells CASNLAGSSTGELFF. CDR3 in DNA: TGCGCCAGCAACCTAGCGGGATCCAGCACCGGGGAGCTGTTTTTT.

There are many counts of this clone. The V and J genes are TRBV28 and TRBJ2-7; possibly TRBD1 or TRBD2 for D (6 bases each). Germline V gene data show CDR1 as MDHEN and CDR2 as SYDVKM. This CDR3 has 15 amino acids. Trimming shortened V by 3 bases and J by 4 bases, and 16 bases separated the two germline ends. In DNA form, the CDR3 reads TGTGCCAGCAGTTTGCTGGGGGGCGGGCGGTACGAGCAGTACTTC. As protein: CASSLLGGGRYEQYF.

The rearrangement joins TRBV9 to TRBJ1-6; D gene unclear. This CDR3 has 15 residues. The ends were cut back, 0 bases at V and 7 bases at J, with 11 bases in the middle. The germline V gene encodes CDR1 SGDLS and CDR2 YYNGEE. CDR3 sequence (DNA): TGTGCCAGCAGCGTAGTAGGCAATCCGAATTCACCCCTCCACTTT. Translated, it gives CASSVVGNPNSPLHF.

The V call is TRBV11-3, the J call TRBJ1-1; D might be TRBD1 (6 bases). The CDR3 contains 14 residues. CDR1 and CDR2 from the germline V gene are SGHNT and YENEEA. Trimming shortened V by 4 bases and J by 5 bases, and 14 bases separated the two germline ends. DNA for the CDR3: TGTGCCAGCAGCTCCAGGGGCGGGGAAACTGAAGCTTTCTTT. Encoded protein: CASSSRGGETEAFF.

As DNA, the CDR3 is TGTGCCAGCAGAAGAGAGACTAGCGGGAGCTACGAGCAGTACTTC. This translates into CASRRETSGSYEQYF. This chain links TRBV6-1 with TRBJ2-7, with TRBD2 matching over 12 bases. The CDR3 spans 15 residues. Germline V gene sequence: CDR1 MNHNS, CDR2 SASEGT. Trimming removed 6 bases from V and 3 bases from J; junction bases left unmatched: 6.

This clone was seen more than once but under ten times. The CDR3 region is CASSEFGASGANVLTF. CDR3 bases: TGTGCCAGCAGTGAATTCGGGGCCTCTGGGGCCAACGTCCTGACTTTC. The chain uses TRBV6-1 and TRBJ2-6; D is perhaps TRBD1 or TRBD2 (5 bases each). This CDR3 region has 16 residues. Between the trimmed V and J ends, which lost 2 bases and 0 bases, there was a span of 8 bases. Looked up from germline, CDR1 is MNHNS and CDR2 is SASEGT.

This clone was detected a few times. The CDR3 spells CASRGIFEKLFF. The CDR3 nucleotides are TGTGCCAGTCGAGGGATCTTCGAAAAACTGTTTTTT. This chain uses TRBV6-1 with TRBJ1-4, with D hard to call. The CDR3 loop spans 12 amino acids. CDR1 is MNHNS and CDR2 is SASEGT in the germline V gene. Trimming removed 9 bases from V and 8 bases from J, with 13 bases in between.

V and J are TRBV27 and TRBJ2-7, with 9 bases aligning to TRBD2. This CDR3 is 13 amino acids long. CDR1 MNHEY and CDR2 SMNVEV come from the germline V gene (reference sequence). V lost 7 bases and J lost 1; bases outside the gene matches: 2. CDR3 loop: CASKTSGSYEQYF. For the CDR3, the DNA is TGTGCCAGCAAAACTAGCGGGTCCTACGAGCAGTACTTC.

The chain uses TRBV28 and TRBJ1-1; 8 bases agree with TRBD1. Unmatched junction bases numbered 17, after V lost 10 bases and J lost 7 bases. Germline CDR1 MDHEN, CDR2 SYDVKM. The CDR3 loop spans 15 amino acids. In nucleotides, the CDR3 is TGTGCCACCGTTTTTCAGGGGGCTTTTTTCGGTGAAGCTTTCTTT. Translated, it gives CATVFQGAFFGEAFF.

The chain uses TRBV28 and TRBJ1-1, with D unresolved. Trimming removed 5 bases at V and 4 bases at J, with 8 bases between. There are 12 residues in the CDR3. Germline lookup yields CDR1 MDHEN and CDR2 SYDVKM. The CDR3: CASSEGSTEAFF. As DNA, the CDR3 is TGTGCCAGCAGTGAGGGCTCCACTGAAGCTTTCTTT.

This chain joins TRBV7-9 and TRBJ1-5; D is perhaps TRBD1 (6 bases). The CDR3 extends over 17 amino acids. Per the germline V gene, CDR1 is SEHNR and CDR2 is FQNEAQ (reference sequence). Trimming shortened V by 1 base and J by 1 base, and 14 bases separated the two germline ends. CDR3 nucleotides: TGTGCCAGCAGCTTAGATTTGGGGGGGGCAAGCAATCAGCCCCAGCATTTT. Encoded protein: CASSLDLGGASNQPQHF.

This clone was counted between two and nine times. This rearrangement joins TRBV19 to TRBJ2-1; maybe TRBD1 (6 bases). V shed 4 bases and J shed 1 base, with 11 bases lying between them. Per the germline V gene, CDR1 is LNHDA and CDR2 is SQIVND (reference sequence). The CDR3 runs to 15 residues. CDR3 DNA sequence: TGTGCCAGTAGTACCGGGACACCTTCCTACAATGAGCAGTTCTTC. It codes for CASSTGTPSYNEQFF.

J is TRBJ2-7 and V is TRBV9, with TRBD1 identical over 7 bases. This CDR3 has 16 amino acids. J gave up 5 bases and V 3 bases, and 14 bases lay outside the gene matches. Germline V gene sequence: CDR1 SGDLS, CDR2 YYNGEE. The CDR3 nucleotides read TGTGCCAGCAGCGAAAATCCACGGGACAGTACCCACGAGCAGTACTTC. Its translation: CASSENPRDSTHEQYF. Filled out from reference TRBV9 and TRBJ2-7, the complete variable domain reads DSGVTQTPKHLITATGQRVTLRCSPRSGDLSVYWYQQSLDQGLQFLIQYYNGEERAKGNILERFSAQQFPDLHSELNLSSLELGDSALYFCASSENPRDSTHEQYFGPGTRLTVT.

The chain combines TRBV11-2 with TRBJ2-1; D might be TRBD1 (5 bases). The V end was cut by 0 bases, the J end by 9 bases, with 12 bases between. The CDR3 has 14 amino acids. The germline V gene has CDR1 SGHAT and CDR2 FQNNGV. CDR3: CASSLDPTGGEQFF. CDR3 nucleotides: TGTGCCAGCAGCTTAGATCCAACAGGTGGTGAGCAGTTCTTC. The full variable domain, in which reference TRBV11-2 and TRBJ2-1 provide the parts outside the CDR3, is EAGVAQSPRYKIIEKRQSVAFWCNPISGHATLYWYQQILGQGPKLLIQFQNNGVVDDSQLPKDRFSAERLKGVDSTLKIQPAKLEDSAVYLCASSLDPTGGEQFFGPGTRLTVL.

This chain uses TRBV9 with TRBJ1-3; D remains unclear. V was cut by 4 bases and J by 2 bases, with 13 bases left in between. Germline V CDR1 and CDR2: SGDLS, YYNGEE. The CDR3 totals 15 residues. In DNA form, the CDR3 reads TGTGCCAGCAGCCCCGCCGGGGTCACTGGAAACACCATATATTTT. It yields the protein CASSPAGVTGNTIYF.

The V call is TRBV5-1, the J call TRBJ2-3, with TRBD1 as a possible D gene (6 bases). V dropped 4 bases and J dropped 3 bases, with 15 bases sitting between them. Germline V gives CDR1 SGHRS, CDR2 YFSETQ. The CDR3 contains 15 residues. In nucleotides, the CDR3 is TGCGCCAGCAGCCCTACAGGGATTGGGACAGATACGCAGTATTTT. Translation gives CASSPTGIGTDTQYF.

The chain recombines TRBV14 with TRBJ1-1, with D possibly matching TRBD1 (5 bases). Germline assignment: CDR1 SGHDN and CDR2 FVKESK. V was shortened by 2 bases and J by 11 bases, with 18 bases between the two germline ends. The CDR3 contains 14 residues. The CDR3 DNA follows: TGTGCCAGCAGCCAATATCGAGGGACCATTGGGGCTTTCTTT. This codes for CASSQYRGTIGAFF.

The chain combines TRBV4-1 with TRBJ1-1; no definite D call. Germline CDR1 reads MGHRA; CDR2 reads YSYEKL. Trimming cost V 2 bases and J 0 bases, with 10 bases left between them. This CDR3 comprises 15 residues. This chain's CDR3 is CASSQRTIMNTEAFF. The CDR3 nucleotides read TGCGCCAGCAGCCAACGGACTATCATGAACACTGAAGCTTTCTTT.

The J gene is TRBJ2-3, the V gene TRBV7-2, with a weak D call TRBD1 (5 bases). There are 15 residues in the CDR3. V was pared by 1 base and J by 3 bases, with 11 bases between. The germline V gene encodes CDR1 SGHTA and CDR2 FQGNSA. The CDR3 protein is CASSLVKGATDTQYF. CDR3 in DNA: TGTGCCAGCAGCTTAGTTAAAGGGGCAACAGATACGCAGTATTTT.

The rearrangement links TRBV5-4 to TRBJ1-3; unclear D gene. V lost 7 bases and J lost 0, with 8 bases in between. Germline CDR1 and CDR2: SGHNT and YYREEE (reference sequence). The CDR3 is made up of 13 amino acids. The CDR3 loop reads CASRESSGNTIYF. CDR3 nucleotide sequence: TGTGCCAGCCGGGAAAGCTCTGGAAACACCATATATTTT.

This chain connects TRBV4-1 to TRBJ2-1; D is perhaps TRBD2 (5 bases). This CDR3 spans 19 amino acids. Germline V lookup: CDR1 MGHRA, CDR2 YSYEKL. The V gene lost 1 base and the J gene lost 4 bases, with 23 bases spanning the gap. CDR3 in DNA: TGCGCCAGCAGCCAAGCGCCAAGTGTGCTCCCACTAGATTACAATGAGCAGTTCTTC. This translates into CASSQAPSVLPLDYNEQFF.